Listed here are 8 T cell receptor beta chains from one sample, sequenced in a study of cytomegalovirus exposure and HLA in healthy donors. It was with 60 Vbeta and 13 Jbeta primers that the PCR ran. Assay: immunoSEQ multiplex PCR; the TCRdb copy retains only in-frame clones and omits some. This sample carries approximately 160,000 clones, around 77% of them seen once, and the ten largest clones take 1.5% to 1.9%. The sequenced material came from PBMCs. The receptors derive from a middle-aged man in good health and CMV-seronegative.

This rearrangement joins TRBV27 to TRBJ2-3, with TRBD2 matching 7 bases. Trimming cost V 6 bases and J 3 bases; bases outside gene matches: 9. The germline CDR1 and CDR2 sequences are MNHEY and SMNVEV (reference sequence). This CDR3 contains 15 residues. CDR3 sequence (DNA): TGTGCCAGCAGCCCCGGGGCGGGAGTAACAGATACGCAGTATTTT. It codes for CASSPGAGVTDTQYF.

In DNA, the CDR3 is TGTGCCAGCAGCTTCCCACAGTTGCAAGAGACCCAGTACTTC. Translating gives CASSFPQLQETQYF. The chain employs TRBV6-1 and TRBJ2-5; D is undetermined. Germline V gene lookup returns CDR1 MNHNS and CDR2 SASEGT. The CDR3 length is 14 residues. With 6 bases removed from V and 2 bases from J, the gap between germline ends came to 13 bases.

CDR3 residues: CASSAALNTEAFF. The CDR3 DNA reads as TGTGCCAGCAGTGCGGCCCTGAACACTGAAGCTTTCTTT. The genes are TRBV6-5 and TRBJ1-1; no clear D gene. The germline V gene has CDR1 MNHEY and CDR2 SVGAGI. The V and J ends lost 5 bases and 0 bases respectively, with 7 bases between them. There are 13 residues in the CDR3.

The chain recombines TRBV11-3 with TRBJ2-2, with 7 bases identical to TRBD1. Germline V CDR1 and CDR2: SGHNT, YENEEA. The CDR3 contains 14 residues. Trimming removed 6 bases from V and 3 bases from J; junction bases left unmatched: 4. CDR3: CASSPGQYTGELFF. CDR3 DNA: TGTGCCAGCAGTCCGGGACAGTACACCGGGGAGCTGTTTTTT.

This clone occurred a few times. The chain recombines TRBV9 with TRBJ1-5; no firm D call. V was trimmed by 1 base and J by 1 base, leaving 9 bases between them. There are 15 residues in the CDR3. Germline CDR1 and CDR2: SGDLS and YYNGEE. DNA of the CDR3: TGTGCCAGCAGCGTAAGCAGCGGAAGCAATCAGCCCCAGCATTTT. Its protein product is CASSVSSGSNQPQHF.

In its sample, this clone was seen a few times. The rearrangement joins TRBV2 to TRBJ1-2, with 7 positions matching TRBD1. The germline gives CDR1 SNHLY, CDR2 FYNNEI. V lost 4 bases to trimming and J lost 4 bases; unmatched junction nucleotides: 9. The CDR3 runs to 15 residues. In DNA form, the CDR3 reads TGTGCCAGCAGTGGAAACAGACAGGGAGGCTATGGCTACACCTTC. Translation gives CASSGNRQGGYGYTF.

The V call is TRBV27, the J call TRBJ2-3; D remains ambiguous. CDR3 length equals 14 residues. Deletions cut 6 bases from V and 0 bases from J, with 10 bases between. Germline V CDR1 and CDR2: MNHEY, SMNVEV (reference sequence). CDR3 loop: CASRLLSSTDTQYF. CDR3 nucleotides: TGTGCCAGCAGACTACTCTCAAGCACAGATACGCAGTATTTT.

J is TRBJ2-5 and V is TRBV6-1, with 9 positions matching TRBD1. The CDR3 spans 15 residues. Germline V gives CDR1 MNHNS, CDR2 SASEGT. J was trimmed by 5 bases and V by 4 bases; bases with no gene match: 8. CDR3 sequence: CASSARQGVGETQYF. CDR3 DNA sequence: TGTGCCAGCAGTGCCAGACAGGGGGTAGGGGAGACCCAGTACTTC.